Sequencing of this T cell receptor beta chain was carried out in a study of breast tumors, draining lymph nodes, adjacent tissues. This clonotype was observed at least ten times. This CDR3 contains 16 residues. The V gene's germline CDR1 is KGHDR and CDR2 SFDVKD. The V and J ends lost 3 bases and 0 bases respectively, with 11 bases between them. MiXCR was run by TCRdb on the multiplex PCR reads, yielding one entry per CDR3 protein. The repertoire consists of about 35,000 distinct CDR3 sequences, with around 35% occurring once and the leading ten covering around 9.9%. This TCR was sampled from a female donor with breast cancer. Some clones in this sample may be carry-over from other donors' samples. The chain combines TRBV24-1 with TRBJ2-1; D may be TRBD1 (5 bases). The sample taken for sequencing was breast tumor tissue. CDR3 protein: CATSDASGNSYNEQFF. CDR3 sequence (DNA): TGTGCCACCAGTGATGCCTCAGGGAACTCCTACAATGAGCAGTTCTTC.